These 26 T cell receptor beta chains were sequenced from one sample in a study of T cells in Graves' hyperthyroidism and ophthalmopathy. The investigators amplified TCR beta CDR3 regions from RNA transcripts. TCR CDR3 underwent first-round RT-PCR with the HTBI primer set. TCRdb re-analysed the multiplex PCR reads in MiXCR, keeping a single row per CDR3 protein. The sample lists fewer than 750,000 distinct CDR3 sequences, around 45% occurring once. The sequenced sample consisted of peripheral blood or thyroid tissue (not recorded which). Receptors were obtained from a woman between 18 and 29 years old with Graves' hyperthyroidism.

A note on this clonotype: The missing conserved phenylalanine or tryptophan at the end of this CDR3 makes a read error likely. No DNA is shown, since the ends of the CDR3 on it are uncertain; the CDR3 is the one TCRdb lists. The V call is TRBV9, the J call TRBJ2-5; TRBD1, the D gene given by the table, was not confirmed from the DNA. The germline V gene encodes CDR1 SGDLS and CDR2 YYNGEE. The CDR3 spans 10 amino acids, including both terminal residues. The CDR3 protein is CASSPGVANT.

This clonotype has more than one count but fewer than ten. This chain links TRBV12-5 with TRBJ1-1; 7 positions agree with TRBD1. The CDR3 has 14 amino acids. Germline assignment: CDR1 LGHNT and CDR2 FRNRAP. This CDR3 is CASSSTGFWTEAFF. CDR3 DNA: TGTGCCAGCAGCTCGACAGGGTTCTGGACTGAAGCTTTCTTT.

The chain is built from TRBV30 and TRBJ2-7; 8 nucleotides line up with TRBD2. This CDR3 is 13 amino acids long. Germline V gene lookup returns CDR1 GTSNPN and CDR2 SVGIG (reference sequence). V lost 2 bases, J lost 3 bases, and 3 bases stayed unmatched. CDR3 residues: CAWSPGTSYEQYF. CDR3 DNA: TGTGCCTGGAGTCCCGGGACTAGCTACGAGCAGTACTTC.

The CDR3 loop reads CARDTGGREQYF. CDR3 bases: TGTGCTAGAGATACGGGAGGACGCGAGCAGTACTTC. The J gene is TRBJ2-7, the V gene TRBV7-6; 7 nucleotides agree with TRBD2. Germline CDR1 and CDR2: SGHVS and FNYEAQ. CDR3 length: 12 residues.

There are many counts of this clonotype. The rearrangement uses TRBV29-1 and TRBJ1-1; no firm D call. The ends were cut back, 7 bases at V and 6 bases at J, with 12 bases in the middle. The CDR3 contains 11 residues. In germline, CDR1 is SQVTM, CDR2 ANQGSEA. CDR3 protein: CSATDLAEAFF. The CDR3 DNA reads as TGCAGCGCTACCGATCTTGCTGAAGCTTTCTTT.

This clonotype was counted at least ten times. The chain combines TRBV4-3 with TRBJ1-2; D not certain. The CDR3 has 15 amino acids. V lost 1 base to trimming and J lost 2 bases, with 11 bases between them. Germline CDR1 reads LGHNA; CDR2 reads YSLEER. The CDR3 reads CASSQVATANYGYTF. CDR3 nucleotides: TGCGCCAGCAGCCAAGTCGCAACAGCCAACTATGGCTACACCTTC.

With regard to this clonotype: A much larger clone is a single base away; this may be a read error. The V call is TRBV19, the J call TRBJ1-5, with D unresolved. Germline V gene sequence: CDR1 LNHDA, CDR2 SQIVND (reference sequence). Trimming took 5 bases from V and 3 from J, leaving 20 bases between them. This CDR3 region has 17 residues. The chain's CDR3 is CASSRAPELKYNQPQHF. The CDR3 nucleotides are TGTGCCAGTAGTCGGGCTCCTGAGCTCAAATACAATCAGCCCCAGCATTTT.

This clonotype occurred many times. V is TRBV2 and J is TRBJ2-5; TRBD2 aligns across 8 bases. The CDR3 has 13 residues. Germline V gene lookup returns CDR1 SNHLY and CDR2 FYNNEI. The V segment lost 9 bases and the J segment 3 bases; nucleotides outside the gene matches: 6. This chain's CDR3 is CASGGRREETQYF. CDR3 nucleotides: TGTGCCAGTGGCGGGAGGAGGGAAGAGACCCAGTACTTC.

This clonotype came up many times. The chain couples TRBV3-1 to TRBJ1-5; D unresolved. The germline CDR1 and CDR2 sequences are LGHDT and YNNKEL (reference sequence). V was trimmed by 0 bases and J by 7 bases, leaving 7 bases between them. The CDR3 spans 13 residues. This CDR3 reads CASSQDRAQPQHF. CDR3 coding DNA: TGTGCCAGCAGCCAAGATCGGGCGCAGCCCCAGCATTTT.

This clonotype was seen just once. The chain combines TRBV20-1 with TRBJ1-2; 7 nucleotides line up with TRBD1. Per the germline V gene, CDR1 is DFQATT and CDR2 is SNEGSKA (reference sequence). The V gene end was trimmed by 8 bases and the J gene end by 4 bases; junction bases not matched to a gene: 4. The CDR3 is made up of 11 amino acids. The CDR3 DNA reads as TGCAGTTTACGACAGGGCTATGGCTACACCTTC. This gives the protein CSLRQGYGYTF.

This clonotype has just a few counts. The chain joins TRBV7-2 to TRBJ2-7, with 8 bases matching TRBD2. The J segment lost 4 bases and the V segment lost 5 bases, leaving 10 bases of the junction unmatched. This CDR3 is 15 amino acids long. The germline gives CDR1 SGHTA, CDR2 FQGNSA. The CDR3 region has the DNA TGTGCCAGCAGCCTAGTCCGGCTAGCGGGTTACGAGCAGTACTTC. Protein sequence: CASSLVRLAGYEQYF.

The rearrangement joins TRBV20-1 to TRBJ2-7, with 8 bases matching TRBD2. V was pared by 6 bases and J by 3 bases, with 7 bases of the junction left unmatched. There are 13 residues in the CDR3. The germline V gene encodes CDR1 DFQATT and CDR2 SNEGSKA (reference sequence). The CDR3 loop is CSASGSFNYEQYF. The DNA of the CDR3 is TGCAGTGCGAGCGGGAGCTTTAACTACGAGCAGTACTTC.

This clonotype was seen repeatedly, ten times or more. The chain carries TRBV12-3 or TRBV12-4 and TRBJ2-7; 10 positions match TRBD2. Trimming cost V 2 bases and J 0 bases; bases outside gene matches: 7. CDR3 length: 17 amino acids. The CDR3 DNA is TGTGCCAGCAGTTTAAGGAGGGGACTAGCGCTCTCCTACGAGCAGTACTTC. This translates into CASSLRRGLALSYEQYF.

Many counts were recorded for this clonotype. V is TRBV7-2 and J is TRBJ1-1; 7 bases align to TRBD1. V trimming: 1 base; J trimming: 1 base; junction bases outside the gene matches: 3. The CDR3 sequence is 15 residues long. Germline V gene lookup returns CDR1 SGHTA and CDR2 FQGNSA. The DNA of the CDR3 is TGTGCCAGCAGCTTAGGATGGACAGGGAACACTGAAGCTTTCTTT. Its protein is CASSLGWTGNTEAFF.

The CDR3 loop reads CAEVETSRLEQYF. The CDR3 DNA follows: TGTGCCGAGGTTGAGACTAGCCGTTTAGAGCAGTACTTC. The V gene is TRBV7-6, the J gene TRBJ2-7; 7 nucleotides align to TRBD2. J was trimmed by 7 bases and V by 11 bases; bases with no gene match: 14. The CDR3 has 13 residues. CDR1 and CDR2 from the germline V gene are SGHVS and FNYEAQ.

The chain couples TRBV2 to TRBJ2-7; possible D gene TRBD2, 6 bases. The length of the CDR3 is 12 residues. V dropped 7 bases and J dropped 4 bases, with 11 bases sitting between them. Germline V gene lookup returns CDR1 SNHLY and CDR2 FYNNEI. CDR3: CASIGGQYEQYF. For the CDR3, the DNA is TGTGCCAGCATCGGGGGTCAGTACGAGCAGTACTTC.

This clonotype occurred many times. The chain has TRBV5-8 and TRBJ2-2, with 7 bases identical to TRBD1. This CDR3 is 16 amino acids long. Germline-derived CDR1 and CDR2 are SGHTS and YDEGEE. The V segment lost 4 bases and the J segment 2 bases; nucleotides outside the gene matches: 8. The CDR3 here is CASSGDRVTNTGELFF. In nucleotides, the CDR3 is TGTGCCAGCAGCGGCGACAGGGTTACTAACACCGGGGAGCTGTTTTTT.

This clonotype was seen a handful of times. The chain combines TRBV7-9 with TRBJ2-3; 11 nucleotides match TRBD2. The V gene end was trimmed by 5 bases and the J gene end by 1 base; junction bases not matched to a gene: 5. From germline, CDR1 is SEHNR and CDR2 FQNEAQ (reference sequence). CDR3 length equals 16 residues. In nucleotides, the CDR3 is TGTGCCAGCAGCCCCATACTAGCGGGAGGCACAGATACGCAGTATTTT. This sequence encodes CASSPILAGGTDTQYF. The whole variable domain, filled in from reference TRBV7-9 and TRBJ2-3, reads DTGVSQNPRHKITKRGQNVTFRCDPISEHNRLYWYRQTLGQGPEFLTYFQNEAQLEKSRLLSDRFSAERPKGSFSTLEIQRTEQGDSAMYLCASSPILAGGTDTQYFGPGTRLTVL.

The chain links TRBV30 to TRBJ2-7; no reliable D call. The V end was cut by 2 bases, the J end by 1 base, with 9 bases between. CDR1 is GTSNPN, CDR2 SVGIG, per germline (reference sequence). This CDR3 is built from 13 residues. DNA for the CDR3: TGTGCCTGGAGTCGTCAGGCATCCTACGAGCAGTACTTC. Its translation is CAWSRQASYEQYF.

CDR3 nucleotide sequence: TGTGCCAGCAGCTTAGTCGGGGCGTACAATGAGCAGTTCTTC. This sequence encodes CASSLVGAYNEQFF. The V gene is TRBV13, the J gene TRBJ2-1; possibly TRBD1 or TRBD2 for D (5 bases each). V gave up 1 base and J gave up 4 bases, with 8 bases separating them. The germline V gene encodes CDR1 PRHDT and CDR2 FYEKMQ (reference sequence). The CDR3 runs 14 residues.

This clonotype was detected ten times or more. This rearrangement joins TRBV12-3 or TRBV12-4 to TRBJ1-2; 9 bases fit TRBD1. The CDR3 contains 15 residues. V lost 5 bases to trimming and J lost 7 bases; unmatched junction nucleotides: 11. In DNA, the CDR3 is TGTGCCAGCAGTCGGGGGGGACAGGGCGTCGGTGGCTACACCTTC. Its translation: CASSRGGQGVGGYTF.

Note on this clonotype: This sequence may be a read error, since a much larger clone differs from it by one base. The chain carries TRBV13 and TRBJ2-7; 8 positions agree with TRBD2. Germline V lookup: CDR1 PRHDT, CDR2 FYEKMQ (reference sequence). This CDR3 contains 18 residues. V lost 5 bases to trimming and J lost 1 base; unmatched junction nucleotides: 16. Written as DNA, the CDR3 is TGTGCCAGCAGCGGAGGGGGGATGGCTAGCGGGCCTTCCTACGAGCAGTACTTC. Its translation is CASSGGGMASGPSYEQYF.

This clonotype turned up a few times. V and J are TRBV18 and TRBJ1-1; 8 positions agree with TRBD1. In germline, CDR1 is KGHSH, CDR2 LQKENI. The ends lost 5 bases at V and 3 bases at J; junction bases unmatched: 11. This CDR3 has 16 amino acids. The CDR3 nucleotides read TGTGCCAGCTCAGAACGCAGGGGGCGTGGGGACACTGAAGCTTTCTTT. Translating gives CASSERRGRGDTEAFF.

This clonotype was seen many times. The chain combines TRBV5-4 with TRBJ1-2; tentative D call: TRBD1 (6 bases). The CDR3 is made up of 20 amino acids. Germline V lookup: CDR1 SGHNT, CDR2 YYREEE (reference sequence). V shed 4 bases and J shed 4 bases, with 32 bases lying between them. The chain's CDR3 is CASSPSSPVDSARPRYGYTF. The CDR3 DNA reads TGTGCCAGCAGCCCTTCCTCGCCTGTGGACAGCGCACGACCCCGCTATGGCTACACCTTC.

The chain joins TRBV7-9 to TRBJ2-2; D unresolved. Per germline, CDR1 SEHNR and CDR2 FQNEAQ (reference sequence). The V and J ends lost 6 bases and 8 bases respectively, with 10 bases between them. CDR3 length equals 12 residues. The CDR3 reads CASSPPWGELFF. CDR3 sequence (DNA): TGTGCCAGCAGTCCTCCTTGGGGGGAGCTGTTTTTT.

Concerning this clonotype: This clone may be a read error of a much larger clone one base away. The chain couples TRBV14 to TRBJ1-4; D may be TRBD1 (5 bases). This CDR3 has 16 amino acids. Looked up from germline, CDR1 is SGHDN and CDR2 is FVKESK. V lost 0 bases, J lost 8 bases, and 16 bases lay in between. The DNA for the CDR3 is TGTGCCAGCAGCCAAGATAGTCGGGGCAGAGGAGAAAAACTGTTTTTT. Its translation is CASSQDSRGRGEKLFF.